The 24 T cell receptor beta chains in this list originate from one sample, sequenced in a study of cytomegalovirus exposure and HLA in healthy donors. Primers for the PCR totalled 60 Vbeta and 13 Jbeta. The assay was immunoSEQ multiplex PCR, and TCRdb's table has in-frame clones only and misses some. The profile shows 150,000 to 200,000 clones, about four fifths of them singletons. The sample comprised PBMCs. All receptors derive from a woman aged 30 to 39 in good health and CMV-seropositive.

The gene calls are TRBV9 and TRBJ2-7; 7 positions match TRBD2. Per the germline V gene, CDR1 is SGDLS and CDR2 is YYNGEE. The CDR3 contains 14 residues. V trimming: 0 bases; J trimming: 3 bases; junction bases outside the gene matches: 3. In DNA form, the CDR3 reads TGTGCCAGCAGCGTAGGGTTAGCGGGCTACGAGCAGTACTTC. This sequence encodes CASSVGLAGYEQYF. The full variable domain, completed using reference TRBV9 and TRBJ2-7, is DSGVTQTPKHLITATGQRVTLRCSPRSGDLSVYWYQQSLDQGLQFLIQYYNGEERAKGNILERFSAQQFPDLHSELNLSSLELGDSALYFCASSVGLAGYEQYFGPGTRLTVT.

The V gene is TRBV6-5, the J gene TRBJ2-3, with TRBD1 matching 7 bases. With 10 bases clipped from V and 3 bases from J, the junction kept 13 bases outside the gene matches. The CDR3 spans 15 residues. Germline CDR1 and CDR2: MNHEY and SVGAGI. The CDR3 DNA follows: TGTGCCACCGCACCAGGGACAGTCACTACAGATACGCAGTATTTT. Translation: CATAPGTVTTDTQYF.

The rearrangement joins TRBV5-6 to TRBJ1-5; D remains unclear. Germline values: CDR1 SGHDT, CDR2 YYEEEE. This CDR3 region has 15 residues. Trimming took off 1 base at V and 0 bases at J, with 8 bases between the two ends. The CDR3 DNA reads as TGTGCCAGCAGCTTGAGCTTGTATAGCAATCAGCCCCAGCATTTT. The encoded protein is CASSLSLYSNQPQHF.

J is TRBJ2-7 and V is TRBV5-6; D possibly corresponds to TRBD1 (6 bases). Germline CDR1 is SGHDT and CDR2 is YYEEEE. There are 16 residues in the CDR3. Trimming pared 4 bases from V and 3 bases from J, leaving 20 bases between. The CDR3 DNA sequence: TGTGCCAGCAGCCGGACCGGGACACACGTAAACTACGAGCAGTACTTC. Translated: CASSRTGTHVNYEQYF.

CDR3 sequence (DNA): TGTGCCAGCAGTGAACGGAGGGACAGGGGTACTGGCTACACCTTC. Protein product: CASSERRDRGTGYTF. J is TRBJ1-2 and V is TRBV6-1, with 10 bases identical to TRBD1. V gave up 2 bases and J gave up 7 bases; unmatched junction bases: 7. Germline-derived CDR1 and CDR2 are MNHNS and SASEGT. The CDR3 spans 15 residues.

The gene calls are TRBV2 and TRBJ2-3, with D tentatively TRBD2 (5 bases). The CDR3 has 15 amino acids. The V and J ends lost 6 bases and 3 bases respectively, with 16 bases between them. The germline CDR1 and CDR2 sequences are SNHLY and FYNNEI. CDR3 sequence (DNA): TGTGCCAGCAGGGTAGAAGCGGTTTATACAGATACGCAGTATTTT. Encoded protein: CASRVEAVYTDTQYF.

This clone was seen once. The V and J genes are TRBV27 and TRBJ2-5; TRBD2 agrees at 8 bases. The tail of the sequence fits TRBJ2-7 better, so the J call may be wrong. Germline V gene data show CDR1 as MNHEY and CDR2 as SMNVEV (reference sequence). CDR3 length: 15 amino acids. The CDR3 region is CASSLYLAGPYEQYF. CDR3 DNA sequence: TGTGCCAGCAGTTTATACTTAGCGGGGCCCTACGAGCAGTACTTC.

This chain uses TRBV18 with TRBJ1-5, with D maybe TRBD1 (6 bases). CDR1 KGHSH and CDR2 LQKENI come from the germline V gene. The ends were cut back, 3 bases at V and 0 bases at J, with 15 bases in the middle. The CDR3 covers 17 residues. CDR3 protein: CASSPTQGTDSNQPQHF. The CDR3 nucleotides are TGTGCCAGCTCACCCACACAGGGTACGGATAGCAATCAGCCCCAGCATTTT.

The chain is built from TRBV5-6 and TRBJ2-7; 11 bases fit TRBD2. From germline, CDR1 is SGHDT and CDR2 YYEEEE. V was clipped by 4 bases and J by 2 bases; unmatched bases: 11. There are 17 residues in the CDR3. The CDR3 coding sequence is TGTGCCAGCAGCCATGACACTAGCGGGAGCCGCACCTACGAGCAGTACTTC. It encodes CASSHDTSGSRTYEQYF.

J is TRBJ2-1 and V is TRBV9, with 7 positions matching TRBD2. Trimming cost V 3 bases and J 10 bases; bases outside gene matches: 7. The CDR3 runs 13 residues. The germline CDR1 and CDR2 sequences are SGDLS and YYNGEE. Here the CDR3 DNA reads TGTGCCAGCAGCGCGGGGAGGGGAGGGGAGCAGTTCTTC. As protein: CASSAGRGGEQFF.

This clone was recorded a few times. The genes are TRBV27 and TRBJ1-5; TRBD1 matches at 8 bases. The CDR3 has 15 amino acids. The junction had 6 bases not matched to a gene; V was cut back by 4 bases and J by 4 bases. CDR1 is MNHEY and CDR2 is SMNVEV in the germline V gene (reference sequence). This CDR3 reads CASSYQGAGNQPQHF. The CDR3 nucleotides are TGTGCCAGCAGTTATCAGGGGGCAGGAAATCAGCCCCAGCATTTT.

The chain recombines TRBV29-1 with TRBJ1-2; a weak D match, TRBD1 (6 bases). V lost 7 bases and J 4 bases, leaving 37 bases between the germline ends. Germline V lookup: CDR1 SQVTM, CDR2 ANQGSEA. CDR3 size: 20 residues. CDR3 in amino acids: CSAFPTAPSPTQGTLYGYTF. In DNA, the CDR3 is TGCAGCGCTTTCCCCACGGCACCATCACCCACACAGGGTACTCTCTATGGCTACACCTTC. Together with reference TRBV29-1 and TRBJ1-2, the CDR3 gives the full variable domain: SAVISQKPSRDICQRGTSLTIQCQVDSQVTMMFWYRQQPGQSLTLIATANQGSEATYESGFVIDKFPISRPNLTFSTLTVSNMSPEDSSIYLCSAFPTAPSPTQGTLYGYTFGSGTRLTVV.

The V gene is TRBV4-1, the J gene TRBJ2-7; 12 nucleotides agree with TRBD2. This CDR3 has 15 residues. CDR1 is MGHRA, CDR2 YSYEKL, per germline. V lost 0 bases, J lost 4 bases, and 1 base stayed unmatched. The CDR3 bases are TGCGCCAGCAGCCAAGATACTAGCGGGAGGTACGAGCAGTACTTC. Translation: CASSQDTSGRYEQYF.

The rearrangement joins TRBV5-8 to TRBJ2-5, with D perhaps matching TRBD2 (5 bases). The CDR3 consists of 16 residues. V was cut by 7 bases and J by 1 base, with 20 bases left in between. Germline V lookup: CDR1 SGHTS, CDR2 YDEGEE. CDR3 sequence: CASRGQVRGFQETQYF. CDR3 sequence (DNA): TGTGCCAGCCGCGGTCAAGTACGGGGTTTCCAAGAGACCCAGTACTTC.

The genes are TRBV27 and TRBJ1-1; no firm D call. Germline CDR1 and CDR2: MNHEY and SMNVEV (reference sequence). CDR3 length: 12 residues. Trimming removed 6 bases at V and 9 bases at J, with 14 bases between. CDR3 DNA: TGTGCCAGCAGCTCAAAGAGCTCCAAAGCTTTCTTT. Protein product: CASSSKSSKAFF.

The V gene is TRBV7-2, the J gene TRBJ2-6, with D possibly matching TRBD1 (5 bases). This CDR3 region has 15 residues. With 5 bases removed from V and 0 bases from J, the gap between germline ends came to 8 bases. Germline assignment: CDR1 SGHTA and CDR2 FQGNSA. CDR3 sequence reads: CASSVGRSGANVLTF. CDR3 DNA: TGTGCCAGCAGCGTGGGGCGCTCTGGGGCCAACGTCCTGACTTTC.

This clone came up a few times. CDR3 protein: CASSLDEEQGNTEAFF. The CDR3 DNA reads as TGTGCCAGCAGCTTGGATGAGGAGCAGGGGAACACTGAAGCTTTCTTT. V gene TRBV5-8 combines with J gene TRBJ1-1, with D maybe TRBD1 (5 bases). This CDR3 is 16 amino acids long. Trimming pared 0 bases from V and 1 base from J, leaving 13 bases between. Per the germline V gene, CDR1 is SGHTS and CDR2 is YDEGEE.

This chain connects TRBV7-8 to TRBJ1-3; D gene ambiguous. The CDR3 has 12 residues. Trimming took off 7 bases at V and 0 bases at J, with 4 bases between the two ends. Looked up from germline, CDR1 is SGHVS and CDR2 is FQNEAQ. The CDR3 loop is CASTYSGNTIYF. The CDR3, as DNA: TGTGCCAGCACCTACTCTGGAAACACCATATATTTT.

The gene calls are TRBV11-3 and TRBJ2-3, with 8 bases that match TRBD2. The junction had 4 bases not matched to a gene; V was cut back by 1 base and J by 4 bases. CDR1 and CDR2 (germline): SGHNT, YENEEA. The CDR3 has 15 residues. CDR3 region: CASSLAAGAADTQYF. The CDR3 coding sequence is TGTGCCAGCAGCTTAGCAGCGGGAGCGGCAGATACGCAGTATTTT. The whole variable domain, remainder taken from reference TRBV11-3 and TRBJ2-3, is EAGVVQSPRYKIIEKKQPVAFWCNPISGHNTLYWYLQNLGQGPELLIRYENEEAVDDSQLPKDRFSAERLKGVDSTLKIQPAELGDSAVYLCASSLAAGAADTQYFGPGTRLTVL.

The J gene is TRBJ2-7, the V gene TRBV9; maybe TRBD2 (5 bases). V dropped 0 bases and J dropped 1 base, with 8 bases sitting between them. The CDR3 is 14 residues long. The germline gives CDR1 SGDLS, CDR2 YYNGEE. The DNA of the CDR3 is TGTGCCAGCAGCGTAGCCGAGGGATCCTACGAGCAGTACTTC. It specifies CASSVAEGSYEQYF.

The CDR3 spells CATREREGREQFF. In DNA, the CDR3 is TGTGCCACCAGGGAGCGGGAGGGCCGTGAGCAGTTCTTC. The chain combines TRBV15 with TRBJ2-1; 10 nucleotides align to TRBD2. The V gene end was trimmed by 6 bases and the J gene end by 9 bases; junction bases not matched to a gene: 5. CDR1 is LNHNV and CDR2 is YYDKDF in the germline V gene (reference sequence). The CDR3 consists of 13 residues.

The rearrangement links TRBV19 to TRBJ2-7; 12 bases are shared with TRBD1. J was trimmed by 6 bases and V by 3 bases; bases with no gene match: 3. This CDR3 contains 14 residues. Germline CDR1 LNHDA, CDR2 SQIVND (reference sequence). CDR3 sequence: CASSIRGQGAEQYF. The DNA for the CDR3 is TGTGCCAGTAGTATTCGGGGACAGGGGGCCGAGCAGTACTTC.

V usage is TRBV5-1 and J usage is TRBJ2-5; TRBD2 matches at 10 bases. The V and J ends lost 0 bases and 5 bases, in that order; junction bases with no gene match: 1. Per the germline V gene, CDR1 is SGHRS and CDR2 is YFSETQ. This CDR3 contains 14 residues. CDR3 loop: CASSLASGSETQYF. The CDR3 DNA sequence: TGCGCCAGCAGCTTGGCTAGCGGGAGTGAGACCCAGTACTTC.

The chain carries TRBV27 and TRBJ2-3, with D unclear. The CDR3 contains 13 residues. Germline lookup yields CDR1 MNHEY and CDR2 SMNVEV (reference sequence). V lost 3 bases, J lost 2 bases, and 6 bases lay in between. As DNA, the CDR3 is TGTGCCAGCAGTTTCCCAAACACAGATACGCAGTATTTT. This gives the protein CASSFPNTDTQYF.